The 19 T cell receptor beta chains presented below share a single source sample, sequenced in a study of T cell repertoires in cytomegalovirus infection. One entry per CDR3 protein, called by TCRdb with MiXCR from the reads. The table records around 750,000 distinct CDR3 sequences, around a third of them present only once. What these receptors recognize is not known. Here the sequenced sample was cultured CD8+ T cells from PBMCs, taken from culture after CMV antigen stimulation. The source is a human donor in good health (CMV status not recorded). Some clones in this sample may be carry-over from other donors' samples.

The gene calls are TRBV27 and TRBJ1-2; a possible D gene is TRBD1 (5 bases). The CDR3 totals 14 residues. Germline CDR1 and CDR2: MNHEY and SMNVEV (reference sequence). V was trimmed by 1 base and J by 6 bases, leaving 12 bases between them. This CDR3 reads CASSLYPAGNGYTF. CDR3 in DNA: TGTGCCAGCAGTTTATACCCCGCAGGGAATGGCTACACCTTC.

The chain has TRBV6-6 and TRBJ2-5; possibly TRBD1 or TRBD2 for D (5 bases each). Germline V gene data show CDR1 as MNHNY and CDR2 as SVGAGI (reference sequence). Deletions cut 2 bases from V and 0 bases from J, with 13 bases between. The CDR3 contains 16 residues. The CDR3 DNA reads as TGTGCCAGCAGTTACGGGACCCAGGTATACCAAGAGACCCAGTACTTC. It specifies CASSYGTQVYQETQYF.

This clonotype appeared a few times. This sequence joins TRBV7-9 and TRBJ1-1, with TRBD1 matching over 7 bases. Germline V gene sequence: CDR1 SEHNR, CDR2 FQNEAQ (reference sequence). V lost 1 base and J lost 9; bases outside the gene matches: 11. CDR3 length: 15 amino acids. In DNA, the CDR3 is TGTGCCAGCAGCTTAGGGGACAGCCCTCCTGGCAAAGCTTTCTTT. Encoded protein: CASSLGDSPPGKAFF. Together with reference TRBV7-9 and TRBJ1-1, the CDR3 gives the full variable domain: DTGVSQNPRHKITKRGQNVTFRCDPISEHNRLYWYRQTLGQGPEFLTYFQNEAQLEKSRLLSDRFSAERPKGSFSTLEIQRTEQGDSAMYLCASSLGDSPPGKAFFGQGTRLTVV.

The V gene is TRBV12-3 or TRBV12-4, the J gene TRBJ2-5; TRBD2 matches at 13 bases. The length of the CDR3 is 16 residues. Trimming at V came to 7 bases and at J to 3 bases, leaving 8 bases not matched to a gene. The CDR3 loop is CASTPYGLAGEETQYF. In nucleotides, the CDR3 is TGTGCCAGCACCCCTTACGGACTAGCGGGGGAAGAGACCCAGTACTTC.

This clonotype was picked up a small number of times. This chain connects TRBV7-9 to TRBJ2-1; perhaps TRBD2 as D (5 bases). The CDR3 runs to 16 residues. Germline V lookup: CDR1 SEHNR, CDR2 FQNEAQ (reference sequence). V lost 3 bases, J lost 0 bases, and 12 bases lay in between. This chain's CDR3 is CASSFSEAASYNEQFF. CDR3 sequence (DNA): TGTGCCAGCAGCTTTTCGGAGGCCGCCTCCTACAATGAGCAGTTCTTC.

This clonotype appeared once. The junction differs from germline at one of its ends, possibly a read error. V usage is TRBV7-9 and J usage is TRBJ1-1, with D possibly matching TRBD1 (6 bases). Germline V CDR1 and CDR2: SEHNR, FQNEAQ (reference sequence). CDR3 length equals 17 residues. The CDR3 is CVSTQKGTIYSATEAFF. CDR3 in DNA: TGTGTCAGCACTCAAAAGGGGACAATCTACTCGGCGACTGAAGCTTTCTTT.

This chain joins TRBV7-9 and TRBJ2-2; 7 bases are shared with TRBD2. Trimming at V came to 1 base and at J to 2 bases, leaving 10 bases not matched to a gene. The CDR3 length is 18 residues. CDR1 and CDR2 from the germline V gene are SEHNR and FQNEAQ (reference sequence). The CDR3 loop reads CASSLEFFRGDNTGELFF. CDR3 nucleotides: TGTGCCAGCAGCTTAGAATTTTTTCGGGGGGACAACACCGGGGAGCTGTTTTTT.

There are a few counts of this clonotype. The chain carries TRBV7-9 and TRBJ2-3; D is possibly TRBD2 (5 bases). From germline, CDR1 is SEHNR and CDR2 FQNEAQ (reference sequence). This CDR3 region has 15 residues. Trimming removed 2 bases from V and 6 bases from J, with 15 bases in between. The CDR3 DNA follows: TGTGCCAGCAGCTTATATCGGCGGGTAGAGGATACGCAGTATTTT. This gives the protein CASSLYRRVEDTQYF.

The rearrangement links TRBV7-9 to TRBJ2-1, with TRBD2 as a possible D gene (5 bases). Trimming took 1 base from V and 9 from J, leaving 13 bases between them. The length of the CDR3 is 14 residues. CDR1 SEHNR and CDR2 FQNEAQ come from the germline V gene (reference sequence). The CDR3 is CASSLVLASGEQFF. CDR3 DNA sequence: TGTGCCAGCAGCTTAGTTCTAGCTTCGGGTGAGCAGTTCTTC.

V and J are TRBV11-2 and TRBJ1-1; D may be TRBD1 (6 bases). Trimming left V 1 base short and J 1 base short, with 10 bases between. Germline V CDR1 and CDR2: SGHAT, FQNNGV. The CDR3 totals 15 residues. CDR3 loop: CASSLVQGRNTEAFF. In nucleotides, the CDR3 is TGTGCCAGCAGCTTAGTTCAGGGGCGGAACACTGAAGCTTTCTTT.

The CDR3: CASSSSPFEKLFF. CDR3 bases: TGTGCCAGCAGCTCATCCCCCTTCGAAAAACTGTTTTTT. V usage is TRBV7-9 and J usage is TRBJ1-4; D not resolved. V dropped 4 bases and J dropped 8 bases, with 11 bases sitting between them. CDR1 and CDR2 (germline): SEHNR, FQNEAQ (reference sequence). The CDR3 extends over 13 amino acids.

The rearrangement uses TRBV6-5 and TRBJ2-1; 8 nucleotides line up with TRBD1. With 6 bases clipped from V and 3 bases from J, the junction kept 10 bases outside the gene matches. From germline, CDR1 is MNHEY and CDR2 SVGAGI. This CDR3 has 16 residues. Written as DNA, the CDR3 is TGTGCCAGCAGCCCTACCTGGACAGGGAGCTACAATGAGCAGTTCTTC. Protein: CASSPTWTGSYNEQFF.

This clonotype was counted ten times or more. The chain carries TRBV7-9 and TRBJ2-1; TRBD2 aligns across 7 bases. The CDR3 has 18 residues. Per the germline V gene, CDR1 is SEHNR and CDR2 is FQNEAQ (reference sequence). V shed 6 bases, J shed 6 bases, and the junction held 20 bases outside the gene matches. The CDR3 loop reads CASRGGVTPGGIGNEQFF. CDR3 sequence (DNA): TGTGCCAGCAGGGGGGGGGTTACCCCCGGCGGGATTGGCAATGAGCAGTTCTTC.

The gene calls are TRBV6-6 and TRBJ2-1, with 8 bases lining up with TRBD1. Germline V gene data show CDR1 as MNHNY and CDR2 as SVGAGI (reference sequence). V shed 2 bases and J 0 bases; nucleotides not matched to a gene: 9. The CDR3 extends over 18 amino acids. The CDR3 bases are TGTGCCAGCAGTTACCGGGACAGGATAACTAGCTCCTACAATGAGCAGTTCTTC. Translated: CASSYRDRITSSYNEQFF.

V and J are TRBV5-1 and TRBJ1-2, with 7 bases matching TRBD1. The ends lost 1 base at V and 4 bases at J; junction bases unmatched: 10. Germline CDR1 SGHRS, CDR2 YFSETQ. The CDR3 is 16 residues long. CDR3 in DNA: TGCGCCAGCAGCTTGACCCCGGACAGGCCCTCCTATGGCTACACCTTC. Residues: CASSLTPDRPSYGYTF.

CDR3 sequence: CASIPEGGPNYGYTF. The CDR3 bases are TGTGCCAGCATCCCGGAGGGGGGGCCTAACTATGGCTACACCTTC. The chain combines TRBV5-5 with TRBJ1-2, with D possibly matching TRBD1 (6 bases). The V and J ends lost 6 bases and 0 bases respectively, with 15 bases between them. From germline, CDR1 is SGHKS and CDR2 YYEKEE (reference sequence). This CDR3 comprises 15 residues.

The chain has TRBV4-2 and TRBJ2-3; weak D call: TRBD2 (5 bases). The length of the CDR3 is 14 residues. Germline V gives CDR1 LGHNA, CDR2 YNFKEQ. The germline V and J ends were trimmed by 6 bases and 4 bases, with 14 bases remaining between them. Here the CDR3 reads CASSPGVEADTQYF. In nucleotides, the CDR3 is TGTGCCAGCAGTCCCGGGGTGGAGGCAGATACGCAGTATTTT.

The CDR3 DNA is TGTGCCAGCGGACAGGTCGGGGACTACGAGCAGTACGTC. Amino acid sequence: CASGQVGDYEQYV. The chain joins TRBV2 to TRBJ2-7; 7 bases map to TRBD1. CDR3 size: 13 residues. The germline gives CDR1 SNHLY, CDR2 FYNNEI. With 8 bases clipped from V and 3 bases from J, the junction kept 7 bases outside the gene matches.

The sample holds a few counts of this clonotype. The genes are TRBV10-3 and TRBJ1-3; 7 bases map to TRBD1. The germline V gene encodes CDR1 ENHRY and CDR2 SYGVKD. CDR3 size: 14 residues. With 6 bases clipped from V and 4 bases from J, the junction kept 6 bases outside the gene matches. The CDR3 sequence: CAISTTGAGNTIYF. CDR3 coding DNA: TGTGCCATCAGCACCACAGGGGCAGGAAACACCATATATTTT.